This entry describes one T cell receptor beta chain. Its antigen is as yet unknown. The data originate from a study of shared clonotypes between healthy human individuals. General study points: Sequencing depth was a factor that was expected to affect clonotype sharing among donors.

Sequencing was performed with immunoSEQ multiplex PCR; in TCRdb, only in-frame clones are kept and a portion is missing. The sample consists of some 490,000 clones, 81% of them appearing once. Between the trimmed V and J ends, which lost 0 bases and 2 bases, there was a span of 10 bases. Germline loops: CDR1 SGHAT, CDR2 FQNNGV. The CDR3 runs to 15 residues. The source material was PBMCs. The V gene is TRBV11-2, the J gene TRBJ2-5; D is ambiguous. This sequence originates from a woman aged 35 to 49 in good health. Some clones in this sample may be carry-over from other donors' samples. The CDR3 region is CASSLDGQMQETQYF. CDR3 DNA: TGTGCCAGCAGCTTAGATGGGCAGATGCAAGAGACCCAGTACTTC.